Listed below are T cell receptor beta chains from one sample, sequenced in a study of blood T cell repertoires in COVID-19. Sequencing used immunoSEQ multiplex PCR; TCRdb keeps in-frame clones, though not all of them. The sample lists fewer than 350,000 clones, around 85% seen once, with under 2% in the top ten. Sequencing input: PBMCs or T cells enriched from blood (not recorded which). These receptors all stem from a woman under 40 who had been exposed to COVID-19. Each CDR3 is given with its conserved first and last residue. The order of the fields is J gene, V gene, CDR3 protein.

TRBJ1-3 | TRBV28 | CASRREDYYGNTIYF
TRBJ2-7 | TRBV12-2 | CASRTHRDRHEQYF
TRBJ2-7 | TRBV28 | CASSTGTSGYEQYF
TRBJ2-7 | TRBV23-1 | CASSPRTGDELDEQYF
TRBJ2-7 | TRBV30 | CAWKGGPREQYF
TRBJ1-2 | TRBV11-2 | CASSLDRVGYGYTF
TRBJ2-7 | TRBV5-6 | CASSPQGLSGYPYEQYF
TRBJ2-7 | TRBV7-2 | CASSSLGGGDEQYF
TRBJ2-2 | TRBV5-6 | CASSFRQITGELFF
TRBJ2-5 | TRBV24-1 | CATSDPNRVETQYF
TRBJ2-3 | TRBV28 | CASRKGRTDTQYF
TRBJ1-1 | TRBV6-4 | CASSDSRQGPSTEAFF
TRBJ2-2 | TRBV27 | CASSPGQELGELFF
TRBJ2-5 | TRBV4-3 | CASSQVTSGGGETQYF
TRBJ1-1 | TRBV7-9 | CARTLRNTEAFF
TRBJ1-2 | TRBV4-1 | CASSQEGQAGYGYTF
TRBJ2-2 | TRBV9 | CASSVAETTSGFTGELFF
TRBJ1-6 | TRBV5-1 | CASSYQGQDGMSPLHF
TRBJ1-5 | TRBV19 | CASRRDRALSPQHF
TRBJ1-2 | TRBV5-1 | CASSQSPSDVNYGYTF
TRBJ2-5 | TRBV5-5 | CASQRGLETQYF
TRBJ1-5 | TRBV27 | CASSLRSPGQGADQPQHF
TRBJ2-6 | TRBV19 | CASSNDRGSSGANVLTF
TRBJ2-2 | TRBV27 | CASASLLRRESNAGELFF
TRBJ2-3 | TRBV6-4 | CASSDLAGGHTQYF
TRBJ2-4 | TRBV21-1 | CASSKVVQREKIAKNIQYF
TRBJ1-4 | TRBV7-6 | CASRRGGSSNEKLFF
TRBJ2-3 | TRBV28 | CATRARGSTDTQYF
TRBJ2-6 | TRBV14 | CASSQGQGRSGANVLTF
TRBJ2-3 | TRBV7-7 | CASSQDRGGADTQYF
TRBJ2-3 | TRBV28 | CASSLVSRDTQYF